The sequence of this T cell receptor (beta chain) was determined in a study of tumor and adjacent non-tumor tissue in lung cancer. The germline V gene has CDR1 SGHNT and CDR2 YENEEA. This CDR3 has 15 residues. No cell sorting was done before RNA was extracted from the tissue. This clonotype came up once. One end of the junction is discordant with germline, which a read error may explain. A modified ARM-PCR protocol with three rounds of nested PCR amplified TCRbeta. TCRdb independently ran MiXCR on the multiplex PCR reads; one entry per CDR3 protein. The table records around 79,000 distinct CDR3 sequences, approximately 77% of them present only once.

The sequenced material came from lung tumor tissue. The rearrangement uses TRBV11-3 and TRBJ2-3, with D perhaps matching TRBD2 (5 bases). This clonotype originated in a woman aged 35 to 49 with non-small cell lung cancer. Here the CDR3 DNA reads TGTGCCATCAGCAGTCTGCCGGGAAACACAGATATGCAGTATTTT. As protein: CAISSLPGNTDMQYF.